These T cell receptor beta chains were read from a single sample in a study of cytomegalovirus exposure and HLA in healthy donors. TCRdb's table, derived via immunoSEQ multiplex PCR, lists solely in-frame clones and lacks some. The sample contains around 260,000 clones, 75% to 90% of which appear only once. The specimen sequenced was PBMCs. The origin of the receptors is a girl aged 2-15 years in good health and CMV-seronegative. Each CDR3 is given with its conserved first and last residue. Fields, in order: CDR3 DNA, CDR3 protein, D gene, J gene, clone size, V gene. The D gene is left open where the match is weak. Where a row states a size, it is once, few, many or the class of an expanded clone; other rows omit it.

TGCGCCAGCAGCTTGGGGGACAGGGGATCGAAAGAGCAGTACTTC,CASSLGDRGSKEQYF,TRBD1,TRBJ2-7,NA,TRBV5-1
TGTGCCAGCAGCTTAGCGCCTAGCTACCAAGAGACCCAGTACTTC,CASSLAPSYQETQYF,NA,TRBJ2-5,once,TRBV7-9
TGTGCCATCAGTGACCCGCCTAGCGGGAGGTACGAGCAGTACTTT,CAISDPPSGRYEQYF,TRBD2,TRBJ2-7,NA,TRBV10-3
TGTGCCAGCAGTGAAGCGCACTGGTTCTGGGAGGGCTACACCTTC,CASSEAHWFWEGYTF,NA,TRBJ1-2,NA,TRBV6-1
TGTGCCTGGAGTGCCTCAGGGGATCAGCCCCAGCATTTT,CAWSASGDQPQHF,NA,TRBJ1-5,NA,TRBV30
TGTGCCAGCAAATATCAGGGTTATGGCTACACCTTC,CASKYQGYGYTF,NA,TRBJ1-2,NA,TRBV6-1
TGTGCCAGCAGGCCGGGACAGGTCAATCAGCCCCAGCATTTT,CASRPGQVNQPQHF,TRBD1,TRBJ1-5,NA,TRBV6-5
TGCGCCAGCAGCCAAGTATACGGGATTACCCACTACGAGCAGTACTTC,CASSQVYGITHYEQYF,NA,TRBJ2-7,NA,TRBV4-1
TGTGCCAGCAGCTGGGGGACAGTTGGCTACACCTTC,CASSWGTVGYTF,TRBD1,TRBJ1-2,NA,TRBV5-8
TGTGCCAGCAGCCCACGACAGGGTCACTACGAGCAGTACTTC,CASSPRQGHYEQYF,TRBD1,TRBJ2-7,NA,TRBV7-3
TGTGCCAGCAGCTTATCAGGGAACCAGCCCCAGCATTTT,CASSLSGNQPQHF,NA,TRBJ1-5,NA,TRBV7-8
TGTGCCTGGAACCCTCCCCGGGACAGGGGGTCCTACGAGCAGTACTTC,CAWNPPRDRGSYEQYF,TRBD1,TRBJ2-7,NA,TRBV30
TGTGCCAGCAGTTTGTCGGGTAAAGAGCAGTTCTTC,CASSLSGKEQFF,NA,TRBJ2-1,NA,TRBV28